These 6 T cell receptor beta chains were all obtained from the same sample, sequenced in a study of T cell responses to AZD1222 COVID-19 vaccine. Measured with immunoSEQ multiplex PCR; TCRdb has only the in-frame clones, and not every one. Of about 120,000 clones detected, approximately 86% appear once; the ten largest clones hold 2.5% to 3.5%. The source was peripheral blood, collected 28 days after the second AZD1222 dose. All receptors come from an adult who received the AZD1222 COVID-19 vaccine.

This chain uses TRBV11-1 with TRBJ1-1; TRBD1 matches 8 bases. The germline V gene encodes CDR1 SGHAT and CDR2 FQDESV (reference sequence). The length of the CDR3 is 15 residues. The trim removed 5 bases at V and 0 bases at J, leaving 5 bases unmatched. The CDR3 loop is CASSPPTGVNTEAFF. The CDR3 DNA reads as TGTGCCAGCAGCCCTCCGACAGGGGTGAACACTGAAGCTTTCTTT.

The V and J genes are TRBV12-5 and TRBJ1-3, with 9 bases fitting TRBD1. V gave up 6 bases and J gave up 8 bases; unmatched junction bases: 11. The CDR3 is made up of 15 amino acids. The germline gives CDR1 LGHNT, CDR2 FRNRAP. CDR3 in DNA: TGTGCTAGTGGGTTAACAGGGGGCTCTCGGGACACCATATATTTT. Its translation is CASGLTGGSRDTIYF.

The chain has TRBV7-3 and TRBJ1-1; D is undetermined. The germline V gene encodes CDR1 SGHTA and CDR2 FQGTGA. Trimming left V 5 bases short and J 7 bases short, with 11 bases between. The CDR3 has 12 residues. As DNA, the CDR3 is TGTGCCAGCAGCGATGACGGAAATGAAGCTTTCTTT. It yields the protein CASSDDGNEAFF.

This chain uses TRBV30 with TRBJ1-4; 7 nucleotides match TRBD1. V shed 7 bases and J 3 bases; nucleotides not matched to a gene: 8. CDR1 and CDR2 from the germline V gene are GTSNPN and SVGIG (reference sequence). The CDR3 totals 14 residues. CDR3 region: CAFQSRGANEKLFF. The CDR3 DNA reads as TGTGCCTTCCAATCCAGGGGGGCTAATGAAAAACTGTTTTTT.

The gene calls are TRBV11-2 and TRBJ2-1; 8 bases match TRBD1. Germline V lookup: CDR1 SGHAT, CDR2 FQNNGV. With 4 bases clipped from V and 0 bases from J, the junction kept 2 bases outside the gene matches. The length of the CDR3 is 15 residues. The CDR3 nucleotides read TGTGCCAGCAGCTCCACAGGGGGCTCCTACAATGAGCAGTTCTTC. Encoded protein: CASSSTGGSYNEQFF.

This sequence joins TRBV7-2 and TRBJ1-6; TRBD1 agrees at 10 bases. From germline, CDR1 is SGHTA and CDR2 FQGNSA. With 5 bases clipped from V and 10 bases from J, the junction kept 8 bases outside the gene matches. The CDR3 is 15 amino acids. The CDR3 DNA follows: TGTGCCAGCAGCGTGCCCGGGACAGGGGACTCACCCCTCCACTTT. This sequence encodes CASSVPGTGDSPLHF.